These 5 T cell receptor beta chains originate from one sample sequenced in a study of cytomegalovirus exposure and HLA in healthy donors. 13 Jbeta primers and 60 Vbeta primers were used for the PCR. Repertoires were generated with immunoSEQ multiplex PCR, while TCRdb's copy carries only in-frame clones and drops some. The data contain approximately 180,000 clones, over 60% of them singletons. Sequenced material: PBMCs. These receptors were taken from a woman aged 40 to 50 in good health and CMV-seronegative.

This clone was seen only once. The chain recombines TRBV6-6 with TRBJ2-1; 7 nucleotides match TRBD1. V was pared by 6 bases and J by 1 base, with 3 bases of the junction left unmatched. Germline V gives CDR1 MNHNY, CDR2 SVGAGI (reference sequence). The CDR3 loop spans 14 amino acids. The CDR3 nucleotides read TGTGCCAGCAGCCCGACAGGGTCCTACAATGAGCAGTTCTTC. It translates to CASSPTGSYNEQFF.

Turning to this clone: In the same sample, other DNA sequences code for this CDR3. V gene TRBV9 combines with J gene TRBJ1-3; the match to TRBD1 covers 8 bases. The CDR3 is 16 amino acids. Germline V lookup: CDR1 SGDLS, CDR2 YYNGEE. The ends lost 0 bases at V and 2 bases at J; junction bases unmatched: 4. The CDR3: CASSVGGTGTGNTIYF. In nucleotides, the CDR3 is TGTGCCAGCAGCGTAGGTGGGACAGGCACTGGAAACACCATATATTTT. The variable domain in full, with the rest retrieved from reference TRBV9 and TRBJ1-3, is DSGVTQTPKHLITATGQRVTLRCSPRSGDLSVYWYQQSLDQGLQFLIQYYNGEERAKGNILERFSAQQFPDLHSELNLSSLELGDSALYFCASSVGGTGTGNTIYFGEGSWLTVV.

This clone was counted once. V and J are TRBV6-1 and TRBJ1-2, with TRBD1 as a possible D gene (6 bases). Trimming left V 8 bases short and J 6 bases short, with 16 bases between. CDR3 length equals 13 residues. CDR1 and CDR2 (germline): MNHNS, SASEGT. CDR3 bases: TGTGCCAGCCTCAGTAGGACAGAGAATGGCTACACCTTC. This encodes CASLSRTENGYTF.

The chain has TRBV6-1 and TRBJ2-2; 8 bases agree with TRBD1. Germline assignment: CDR1 MNHNS and CDR2 SASEGT. Trimming took 4 bases from V and 5 from J; bases not matched to a gene: 12. This CDR3 comprises 17 residues. The CDR3 DNA reads as TGTGCCAGCAGTGGGGTTGATCCGACAGGGGTTACCGGGGAGCTGTTTTTT. This translates into CASSGVDPTGVTGELFF.

This clone was found once. This chain connects TRBV25-1 to TRBJ2-2; 9 bases are a match to TRBD1. There are 15 residues in the CDR3. The V gene end was trimmed by 4 bases and the J gene end by 10 bases; junction bases not matched to a gene: 10. Per the germline V gene, CDR1 is MGHDK and CDR2 is SYGVNS. The CDR3 sequence is CASSGRDRVLEELFF. The CDR3 DNA sequence: TGTGCCAGCAGTGGCCGGGACAGGGTGTTAGAGGAGCTGTTTTTT.